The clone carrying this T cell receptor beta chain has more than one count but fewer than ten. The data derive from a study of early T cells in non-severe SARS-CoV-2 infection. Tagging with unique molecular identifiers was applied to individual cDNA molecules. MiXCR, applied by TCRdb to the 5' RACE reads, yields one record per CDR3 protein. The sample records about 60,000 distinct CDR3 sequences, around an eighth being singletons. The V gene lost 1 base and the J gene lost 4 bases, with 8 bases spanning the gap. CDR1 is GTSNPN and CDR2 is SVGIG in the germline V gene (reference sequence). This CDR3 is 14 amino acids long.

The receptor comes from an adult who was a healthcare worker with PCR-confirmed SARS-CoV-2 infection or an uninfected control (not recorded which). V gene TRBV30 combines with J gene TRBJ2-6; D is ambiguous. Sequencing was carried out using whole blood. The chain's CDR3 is CAWSEGDGANVLTF. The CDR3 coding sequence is TGTGCCTGGAGTGAGGGTGACGGGGCCAACGTCCTGACTTTC.